This T cell receptor beta chain appears in the sequencing data of a study of CD8+ T cells in alopecia areata. Whole-study results and caveats: Higher clonality and more expanded CD8+ clones appeared in lesional than normal scalp.

Germline CDR1 is MSHET and CDR2 is SYDVDS. V was trimmed by 8 bases and J by 1 base, leaving 8 bases between them. The CDR3 covers 12 residues. After isolation, RNA underwent reverse transcription to generate cDNA as the sequencing template. Assay used: immunoSEQ multiplex PCR; TCRdb lists only in-frame clones, some missing. In total the sample includes over 250,000 clones, none of them seen once. In regard to this clone: Its antigen is still unknown. Mouse germline and gene names are used. The read ends 4 residues shy of where the CDR3 ends; the end is completed using the germline J gene.

Cell sorting was performed on pooled cutaneous lymph node cells with CD4, CD8alpha, NKG2D, NKG2ACE and other markers. This chain uses TRBV29 with TRBJ1-2; no reliable D call. The receptor's source is a C3H/HeJ mouse with alopecia areata. The MHC haplotype recorded for the strain is H2-k. The material sequenced was CD4+ T cells sorted from a lymph node. The DNA read from the CDR3 is TGTGCTAGCTCGGCAGGAAACTCC. Its translation: CASSAGNS. The CDR3 in its entirety is CASSAGNSDYTF.